This TCR beta chain was recorded in a study of cytomegalovirus exposure and HLA in healthy donors. 13 Jbeta primers and 60 Vbeta primers were used for the PCR. Measured with immunoSEQ multiplex PCR; TCRdb has only the in-frame clones, and not every one. The table records 130,000 or so clones, around 9% of them present only once. This clone was found a few times. Its matching antigen is unknown. This CDR3 comprises 14 residues. Germline-derived CDR1 and CDR2 are SEHNR and FQNEAQ (reference sequence). Trimming cost V 2 bases and J 7 bases, with 11 bases left between them. Likely unrecorded immune exposures existed in these nominally healthy donors. Study conclusions and caveats: V- and J-gene trimming of TCR beta was linked (in a later analysis) to a missense DCLRE1C variant. Per published accounts, TCR beta sequences correctly predicted the HLA-A and HLA-B alleles of most subjects. Several of the most significant clusters appeared linked to common viral pathogens, based on a later analysis.

The chain has TRBV7-9 and TRBJ1-4, with D perhaps matching TRBD1 (5 bases). Sequencing was carried out using PBMCs. The clonotype was recovered from a middle-aged woman in good health and CMV-seropositive. As DNA, the CDR3 is TGTGCCAGCAGCTTATGGCAGGGAGGTGAAAAACTGTTTTTT. Encoded protein: CASSLWQGGEKLFF.